This T cell receptor (beta chain) was retrieved from a study of T cell repertoires in cytomegalovirus infection. Study-wide context: Both CMV infection and a matching HLA type were indicated by public TCR beta signatures.

TCRdb passed the reads through MiXCR, listing each CDR3 protein once. The profile shows approximately 170,000 distinct CDR3 sequences, around 15% of them singletons. Study-level results: The study found HLA-C-restricted CMV-specific TCR beta clonotypes dominating the ex vivo response. Based on cumulative public TCR beta family frequency, carriers of CMV plus the relevant HLA were identified.

Trimming took 5 bases from V and 5 from J; bases not matched to a gene: 15. CDR1 is SGHVS and CDR2 is FQNEAQ in the germline V gene. This CDR3 has 18 residues. This clonotype was counted many times. Its cognate antigen is unknown. Sequenced input: PBMCs. This chain uses TRBV7-8 with TRBJ2-1, with 10 bases that match TRBD2. The sequence derives from a human donor in good health (CMV status not recorded). Some clones in this sample may be carry-over from other donors' samples. CDR3 nucleotides: TGTGCCAGCAGCGTACCTCCTAGAGCGGGGGGGCCACACAATGAGCAGTTCTTC. It yields the protein CASSVPPRAGGPHNEQFF.